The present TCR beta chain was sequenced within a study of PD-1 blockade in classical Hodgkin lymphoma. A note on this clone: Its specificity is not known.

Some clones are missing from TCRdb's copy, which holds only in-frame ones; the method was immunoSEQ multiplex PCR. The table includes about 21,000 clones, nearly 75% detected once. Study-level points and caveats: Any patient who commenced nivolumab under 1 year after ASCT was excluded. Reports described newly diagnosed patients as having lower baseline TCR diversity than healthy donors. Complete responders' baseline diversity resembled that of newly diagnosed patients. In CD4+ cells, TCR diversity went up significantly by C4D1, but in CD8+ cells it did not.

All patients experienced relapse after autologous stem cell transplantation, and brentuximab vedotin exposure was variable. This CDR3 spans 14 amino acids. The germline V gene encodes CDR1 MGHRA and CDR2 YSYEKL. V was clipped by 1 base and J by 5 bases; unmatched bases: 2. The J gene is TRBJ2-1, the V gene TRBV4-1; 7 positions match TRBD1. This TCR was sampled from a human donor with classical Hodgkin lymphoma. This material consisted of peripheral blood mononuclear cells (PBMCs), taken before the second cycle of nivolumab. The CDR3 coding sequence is TGCGCCAGCAGCCAAGGGACAGGAGACAATGAGCAGTTCTTC. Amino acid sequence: CASSQGTGDNEQFF.